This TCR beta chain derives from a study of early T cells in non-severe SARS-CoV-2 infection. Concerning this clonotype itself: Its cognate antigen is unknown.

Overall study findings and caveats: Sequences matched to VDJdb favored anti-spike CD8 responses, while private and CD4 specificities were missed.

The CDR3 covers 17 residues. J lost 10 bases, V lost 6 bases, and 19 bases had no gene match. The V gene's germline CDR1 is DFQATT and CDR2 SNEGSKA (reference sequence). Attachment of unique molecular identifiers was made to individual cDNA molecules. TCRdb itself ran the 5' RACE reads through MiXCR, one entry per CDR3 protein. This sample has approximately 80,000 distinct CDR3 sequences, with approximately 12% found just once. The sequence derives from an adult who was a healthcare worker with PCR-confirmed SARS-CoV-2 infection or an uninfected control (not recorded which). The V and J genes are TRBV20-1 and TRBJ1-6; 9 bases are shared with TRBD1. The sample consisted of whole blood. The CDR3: CSAKPRGRDRAKSPLHF. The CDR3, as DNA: TGCAGTGCCAAGCCCAGGGGGAGGGACAGGGCCAAGTCACCCCTCCACTTT.